Each of the 20 T cell receptor beta chains below was sequenced from the same sample in a study of cytomegalovirus exposure and HLA in healthy donors. Method: immunoSEQ multiplex PCR; TCRdb's copy keeps in-frame clones and lacks some. The sample holds more than 120,000 clones, around 84% seen once. Sequencing input: PBMCs. The receptors derive from a man aged 18 to 29 in good health and CMV-seropositive.

This chain connects TRBV7-6 to TRBJ1-2; 7 bases agree with TRBD1. Germline loops: CDR1 SGHVS, CDR2 FNYEAQ. CDR3 length equals 19 residues. The V segment lost 4 bases and the J segment 4 bases; nucleotides outside the gene matches: 21. The CDR3 sequence is CASSSETGSVGLNVYGYTF. CDR3 DNA: TGTGCCAGCAGCTCCGAGACAGGGAGTGTTGGGCTGAACGTCTATGGCTACACCTTC.

This clone was recorded once. The chain's CDR3 is CASSAGGVKEKLFF. In nucleotides, the CDR3 is TGTGCCAGCAGCGCAGGGGGCGTAAAGGAAAAACTGTTTTTT. The genes are TRBV5-6 and TRBJ1-4; TRBD1 agrees at 8 bases. The CDR3 totals 14 residues. Germline lookup yields CDR1 SGHDT and CDR2 YYEEEE. V shed 4 bases and J 8 bases; nucleotides not matched to a gene: 7.

This chain connects TRBV7-9 to TRBJ1-1; the D gene is possibly TRBD1 (5 bases). V was clipped by 4 bases and J by 4 bases, with 13 bases between them. From germline, CDR1 is SEHNR and CDR2 FQNEAQ (reference sequence). CDR3 length equals 14 residues. The CDR3 DNA is TGTGCCAGCAGCTCCGTCGGGGGGATCACTGAAGCTTTCTTT. This translates into CASSSVGGITEAFF.

The CDR3 loop reads CASTLGVLSDTQYF. The DNA of the CDR3 is TGTGCCAGCACCCTCGGGGTGTTATCAGATACGCAGTATTTT. The genes are TRBV28 and TRBJ2-3; weak D call: TRBD2 (5 bases). Germline CDR1 is MDHEN and CDR2 is SYDVKM. The length of the CDR3 is 14 residues. V was pared by 7 bases and J by 4 bases, with 15 bases between.

In its sample, this clone was seen once. The rearrangement uses TRBV4-1 and TRBJ1-4; 10 bases line up with TRBD1. Trimming cost V 3 bases and J 8 bases; bases outside gene matches: 12. The CDR3 loop spans 17 amino acids. Germline assignment: CDR1 MGHRA and CDR2 YSYEKL. The CDR3 spells CASSQPRQGAGREKLFF. The DNA for the CDR3 is TGCGCCAGCAGCCAGCCTCGACAGGGGGCGGGGCGGGAAAAACTGTTTTTT.

The gene calls are TRBV27 and TRBJ1-1, with D possibly matching TRBD1 (6 bases). The CDR3 is made up of 14 amino acids. The V gene's germline CDR1 is MNHEY and CDR2 SMNVEV (reference sequence). The V and J ends lost 3 bases and 1 base respectively, with 9 bases between them. The CDR3 nucleotides read TGTGCCAGCAGTTTCCAGGGGAGGAACACTGAAGCTTTCTTT. Its translation: CASSFQGRNTEAFF.

V is TRBV5-6 and J is TRBJ2-5; a weak D match, TRBD2 (6 bases). From germline, CDR1 is SGHDT and CDR2 YYEEEE. With 4 bases removed from V and 4 bases from J, the gap between germline ends came to 17 bases. CDR3 size: 15 residues. CDR3 coding DNA: TGTGCCAGCAGCGGGAGATTGGGAGGCCTAGAGACCCAGTACTTC. It encodes CASSGRLGGLETQYF. The full variable domain, in which reference TRBV5-6 and TRBJ2-5 provide the parts outside the CDR3, is DAGVTQSPTHLIKTRGQQVTLRCSPKSGHDTVSWYQQALGQGPQFIFQYYEEEERQRGNFPDRFSGHQFPNYSSELNVNALLLGDSALYLCASSGRLGGLETQYFGPGTRLLVL.

A word on this clone: This specimen includes other DNA sequences encoding the same CDR3. The rearrangement uses TRBV5-1 and TRBJ1-1; D remains unclear. CDR1 is SGHRS and CDR2 is YFSETQ in the germline V gene. Deletions cut 1 base from V and 0 bases from J, with 7 bases between. CDR3 length equals 14 residues. The CDR3 loop is CASSLTVMNTEAFF. In DNA, the CDR3 is TGCGCCAGCAGCTTGACGGTGATGAACACTGAAGCTTTCTTT.

This clone was recorded once. The V gene is TRBV6-1, the J gene TRBJ2-7, with a possible D match to TRBD2 (6 bases). The CDR3 sequence is 15 residues long. Trimming removed 0 bases at V and 2 bases at J, with 11 bases between. Germline CDR1 MNHNS, CDR2 SASEGT. The CDR3 reads CASSEALEGPYEQYF. Here the CDR3 DNA reads TGTGCCAGCAGTGAAGCTCTGGAGGGACCCTACGAGCAGTACTTC.

This clone was picked up one time. The rearrangement links TRBV6-1 to TRBJ1-5, with 8 bases matching TRBD1. The J segment lost 6 bases and the V segment lost 2 bases, leaving 9 bases of the junction unmatched. This CDR3 is built from 16 residues. CDR1 and CDR2 from the germline V gene are MNHNS and SASEGT. CDR3 nucleotides: TGTGCCAGCAGTGAATCCCGCAGGGGGCGAAGTCAGCCCCAGCATTTT. Protein product: CASSESRRGRSQPQHF.

The chain uses TRBV7-2 and TRBJ2-7, with a weak D call TRBD2 (5 bases). Germline V lookup: CDR1 SGHTA, CDR2 FQGNSA. The CDR3 consists of 18 residues. V gave up 4 bases and J gave up 0 bases, with 22 bases separating them. CDR3 bases: TGTGCCAGCAGCTCCGGATGGGCGGCGGGCCCAGTCTCCTACGAGCAGTACTTC. It translates to CASSSGWAAGPVSYEQYF.

This chain joins TRBV18 and TRBJ2-7; D might be TRBD1 (5 bases). Trimming cost V 3 bases and J 2 bases, with 14 bases left between them. Germline lookup yields CDR1 KGHSH and CDR2 LQKENI. The CDR3 is made up of 15 amino acids. The CDR3, as DNA: TGTGCCAGCTCACCTCCAGGCGGACAAGCCTACGAGCAGTACTTC. Translating gives CASSPPGGQAYEQYF.

This clone turned up a few times. V usage is TRBV19 and J usage is TRBJ2-3; 8 nucleotides match TRBD2. CDR1 is LNHDA, CDR2 SQIVND, per germline (reference sequence). The V and J ends lost 5 bases and 0 bases, in that order; junction bases with no gene match: 4. The CDR3 sequence is 15 residues long. The CDR3 reads CASSGTSASTDTQYF. In nucleotides, the CDR3 is TGTGCCAGTAGTGGGACTAGTGCGAGCACAGATACGCAGTATTTT.

V usage is TRBV14 and J usage is TRBJ2-2; no definite D call. Germline values: CDR1 SGHDN, CDR2 FVKESK. Trimming took 2 bases from V and 1 from J, leaving 8 bases between them. This CDR3 region has 15 residues. The CDR3 spells CASSQLTGNTGELFF. The CDR3 DNA sequence: TGTGCCAGCAGCCAACTAACGGGGAACACCGGGGAGCTGTTTTTT.

V usage is TRBV5-1 and J usage is TRBJ2-7, with 9 nucleotides matching TRBD2. This CDR3 comprises 16 residues. V lost 0 bases to trimming and J lost 0 bases; unmatched junction nucleotides: 4. The germline V gene encodes CDR1 SGHRS and CDR2 YFSETQ. CDR3 DNA sequence: TGCGCCAGCAGCTTGGGTGGGACTAGCCGCTCCTACGAGCAGTACTTC. This codes for CASSLGGTSRSYEQYF.

The rearrangement uses TRBV7-9 and TRBJ2-3; D is unclear. This CDR3 region has 12 residues. CDR1 and CDR2 (germline): SEHNR, FQNEAQ (reference sequence). Between the trimmed V and J ends, which lost 2 bases and 6 bases, there was a span of 6 bases. The CDR3 coding sequence is TGTGCCAGCAGCTTAACCGAGGATACGCAGTATTTT. This encodes CASSLTEDTQYF.

J is TRBJ2-3 and V is TRBV5-8; TRBD1 matches at 10 bases. Trimming removed 2 bases from V and 1 base from J; junction bases left unmatched: 7. Looked up from germline, CDR1 is SGHTS and CDR2 is YDEGEE. The CDR3 has 17 amino acids. Here the CDR3 DNA reads TGTGCCAGCAGCTTCCAATCCGGGACAGGGGGCACAGATACGCAGTATTTT. This codes for CASSFQSGTGGTDTQYF.

The chain links TRBV30 to TRBJ1-1; D is ambiguous. Germline assignment: CDR1 GTSNPN and CDR2 SVGIG (reference sequence). V was clipped by 3 bases and J by 7 bases, with 12 bases between them. This CDR3 has 12 amino acids. CDR3 DNA: TGTGCCTGGAGAGTCCGGGTTGGTGAAGCTTTCTTT. Its translation is CAWRVRVGEAFF.

The rearrangement uses TRBV29-1 and TRBJ2-5, with D possibly TRBD2 on 5 matching bases. From germline, CDR1 is SQVTM and CDR2 ANQGSEA. V was trimmed by 4 bases and J by 5 bases, leaving 20 bases between them. The CDR3 is made up of 15 amino acids. The CDR3 protein is CSVGQAETPWETQYF. The CDR3, as DNA: TGCAGCGTTGGCCAAGCGGAAACACCATGGGAGACCCAGTACTTC. Combining the CDR3 with reference TRBV29-1 and TRBJ2-5 gives the whole variable domain SAVISQKPSRDICQRGTSLTIQCQVDSQVTMMFWYRQQPGQSLTLIATANQGSEATYESGFVIDKFPISRPNLTFSTLTVSNMSPEDSSIYLCSVGQAETPWETQYFGPGTRLLVL.

This rearrangement joins TRBV6-6 to TRBJ2-2, with D possibly matching TRBD2 (6 bases). Germline V gene data show CDR1 as MNHNY and CDR2 as SVGAGI (reference sequence). V dropped 9 bases and J dropped 0 bases, with 17 bases sitting between them. This CDR3 spans 16 amino acids. The CDR3 spells CASLRNREPNTGELFF. The CDR3 DNA reads as TGTGCCAGTCTCAGAAACCGGGAGCCGAACACCGGGGAGCTGTTTTTT.